One sample yielded the 24 T cell receptor beta chains listed below, sequenced in a study of beta chain features in type 1 diabetes. TCRB transcripts that were expressed got sequenced, as all of the isolated RNA had been reverse transcribed. Some clones are missing from TCRdb's copy, which holds only in-frame ones; the method was immunoSEQ multiplex PCR. In the table there are roughly 330,000 clones, 9.5% to 11% of which are singletons. The sample was naive CD4+ T cells from blood. The source of these receptors is a woman under 40 in good health.

The chain couples TRBV7-2 to TRBJ2-7; 13 nucleotides match TRBD2. The V and J ends lost 4 bases and 2 bases, in that order; junction bases with no gene match: 2. Germline assignment: CDR1 SGHTA and CDR2 FQGNSA. The CDR3 covers 15 residues. The CDR3 region is CASSSLAGGPYEQYF. The CDR3 DNA sequence: TGTGCCAGCAGCTCACTAGCGGGAGGGCCCTACGAGCAGTACTTC.

V and J are TRBV15 and TRBJ2-7, with D perhaps TRBD1 (7 bases). V lost 0 bases and J 7 bases, leaving 19 bases between the germline ends. This CDR3 spans 16 amino acids. Germline CDR1 reads LNHNV; CDR2 reads YYDKDF (reference sequence). The CDR3 is CATSRDAAGRGREQYF. The CDR3 DNA follows: TGTGCCACCAGCAGAGATGCGGCGGGCAGGGGGAGGGAGCAGTACTTC.

Notes on this clone: This sample also contains other DNA sequences that code for the same CDR3. The J gene is TRBJ2-7, the V gene TRBV7-2, with 10 nucleotides matching TRBD1. Germline V lookup: CDR1 SGHTA, CDR2 FQGNSA. J lost 3 bases, V lost 1 base, and 3 bases had no gene match. The CDR3 is made up of 15 amino acids. CDR3 residues: CASSLDGTGDYEQYF. The CDR3 DNA is TGTGCCAGCAGCTTAGACGGGACAGGGGACTACGAGCAGTACTTC.

This clone was detected a few times. The V gene is TRBV6-5, the J gene TRBJ2-5; D gene ambiguous. The germline V gene encodes CDR1 MNHEY and CDR2 SVGAGI. The CDR3 length is 13 residues. V gave up 2 bases and J gave up 7 bases, with 11 bases separating them. CDR3 nucleotide sequence: TGTGCCAGCAGTTACGACGGCTCGGGGACCCAGTACTTC. It specifies CASSYDGSGTQYF.

This clone was counted a few times. The chain employs TRBV7-6 and TRBJ2-1; 9 nucleotides align to TRBD2. Trimming at V came to 2 bases and at J to 8 bases, leaving 7 bases not matched to a gene. The CDR3 loop spans 15 amino acids. Germline V gene lookup returns CDR1 SGHVS and CDR2 FNYEAQ. This chain's CDR3 is CASSLTAGGPYEQFF. The CDR3 DNA sequence: TGTGCCAGCAGCTTAACGGCGGGAGGGCCATATGAGCAGTTCTTC. The whole variable domain, remainder taken from reference TRBV7-6 and TRBJ2-1, is GAGVSQSPRYKVTKRGQDVALRCDPISGHVSLYWYRQALGQGPEFLTYFNYEAQQDKSGLPNDRFSAERPEGSISTLTIQRTEQRDSAMYRCASSLTAGGPYEQFFGPGTRLTVL.

The chain carries TRBV29-1 and TRBJ2-7; a weak D match, TRBD1 (7 bases). The V gene's germline CDR1 is SQVTM and CDR2 ANQGSEA. CDR3 length: 14 amino acids. Trimming removed 7 bases at V and 4 bases at J, with 20 bases between. The CDR3 region is CSAREVTGTYEQYF. CDR3 nucleotide sequence: TGCAGCGCACGCGAGGTGACAGGGACTTACGAGCAGTACTTC.

The chain combines TRBV18 with TRBJ2-3, with 8 bases matching TRBD1. This CDR3 comprises 13 residues. The V and J ends lost 8 bases and 1 base, in that order; junction bases with no gene match: 2. From germline, CDR1 is KGHSH and CDR2 LQKENI. The CDR3, as DNA: TGTGCCAGCCAGGGACAGGGCACAGATACGCAGTATTTT. Encoded protein: CASQGQGTDTQYF.

The sample holds a few counts of this clone. The V and J genes are TRBV4-2 and TRBJ1-2; D remains unclear. The V gene lost 2 bases and the J gene lost 7 bases, with 5 bases spanning the gap. This CDR3 is 11 amino acids long. The germline V gene has CDR1 LGHNA and CDR2 YNFKEQ. The CDR3, as DNA: TGTGCCAGCAGCCAACCCTCTGGCTACACCTTC. Residues: CASSQPSGYTF.

There are a few counts of this clone. This chain links TRBV5-1 with TRBJ2-7; 7 bases are shared with TRBD2. Germline values: CDR1 SGHRS, CDR2 YFSETQ. Losses at the gene ends were 0 bases for V and 6 bases for J; bases not matched to a gene: 6. The CDR3 contains 14 residues. This CDR3 is CASSLAAGVREQYF. CDR3 DNA: TGCGCCAGCAGCTTGGCCGCGGGGGTTCGCGAGCAGTACTTC.

The chain carries TRBV10-3 and TRBJ1-2, with 8 bases fitting TRBD1. The germline V gene has CDR1 ENHRY and CDR2 SYGVKD. Trimming removed 3 bases from V and 8 bases from J; junction bases left unmatched: 14. This CDR3 is 16 amino acids long. The CDR3 sequence is CAISDLFGQGIRGYTF. The CDR3 nucleotides are TGTGCCATCAGTGACCTCTTCGGACAGGGTATAAGGGGCTACACCTTC.

The rearrangement uses TRBV6-6 and TRBJ2-7; the D gene is possibly TRBD1 (6 bases). V lost 6 bases to trimming and J lost 4 bases, with 19 bases between them. Germline CDR1 and CDR2: MNHNY and SVGAGI (reference sequence). The CDR3 is made up of 15 amino acids. The CDR3: CASSHPTGIIYEQYF. The DNA for the CDR3 is TGTGCCAGCAGCCACCCTACAGGGATAATTTACGAGCAGTACTTC.

In regard to this clone: The junction differs from germline at one of its ends, possibly a read error. The rearrangement joins TRBV7-7 to TRBJ2-5; 7 positions agree with TRBD1. This CDR3 region has 14 residues. Germline loops: CDR1 SSHAT, CDR2 FNYEAQ (reference sequence). In nucleotides, the CDR3 is TGTGCTAGCAGCTTAGCCGGGACAGAAGAGACCCAGTACTTC. It encodes CASSLAGTEETQYF.

This clone appeared a few times. In DNA form, the CDR3 reads TGCGCCAGCAGCCACGCGAACACCGGGGAGCTGTTTTTT. It translates to CASSHANTGELFF. The chain employs TRBV4-3 and TRBJ2-2; D is unclear. The CDR3 has 13 residues. V gave up 3 bases and J gave up 0 bases, with 2 bases separating them. Germline V gives CDR1 LGHNA, CDR2 YSLEER.

Of note for this clone: One end of the junction does not line up with germline, which may come from a read error. The rearrangement joins TRBV7-7 to TRBJ2-3, with TRBD1 matching 11 bases. Germline values: CDR1 SSHAT, CDR2 FNYEAQ (reference sequence). This CDR3 has 15 amino acids. The CDR3 loop reads CASSPGQGVPDTQYF. The CDR3 coding sequence is TGTGCTAGCAGTCCGGGACAGGGGGTACCAGATACGCAGTATTTT.

The chain recombines TRBV7-2 with TRBJ2-5; 8 nucleotides match TRBD1. CDR3 size: 14 residues. CDR1 and CDR2 from the germline V gene are SGHTA and FQGNSA. V was pared by 4 bases and J by 4 bases, with 5 bases of the junction left unmatched. The CDR3 nucleotides are TGTGCCAGCAGCTCCCCAGGGGGCCCAGAGACCCAGTACTTC. Protein product: CASSSPGGPETQYF. Looking up the rest from reference TRBV7-2 and TRBJ2-5 gives the full variable domain: GAGVSQSPSNKVTEKGKDVELRCDPISGHTALYWYRQSLGQGLEFLIYFQGNSAPDKSGLPSDRFSAERTGGSVSTLTIQRTQQEDSAVYLCASSSPGGPETQYFGPGTRLLVL.

This clone was seen a few times. The rearrangement uses TRBV19 and TRBJ2-1; no clear D. This CDR3 contains 16 residues. Per the germline V gene, CDR1 is LNHDA and CDR2 is SQIVND (reference sequence). Trimming shortened V by 1 base and J by 0 bases, and 10 bases separated the two germline ends. The CDR3 loop is CASSIVGGSSYNEQFF. In nucleotides, the CDR3 is TGTGCCAGTAGTATAGTAGGCGGAAGCTCCTACAATGAGCAGTTCTTC.

This clone was counted only a few times. The chain has TRBV18 and TRBJ1-2; D not certain. Germline V gene sequence: CDR1 KGHSH, CDR2 LQKENI. The V end was cut by 3 bases, the J end by 2 bases, with 19 bases between. This CDR3 region has 17 residues. The CDR3 spells CASSPPVLALSNYGYTF. In nucleotides, the CDR3 is TGTGCCAGCTCACCGCCGGTCTTAGCTTTGTCCAACTATGGCTACACCTTC.

In this sample, this clone turned up a few times. V usage is TRBV7-2 and J usage is TRBJ2-1, with D maybe TRBD2 (5 bases). Germline V gene sequence: CDR1 SGHTA, CDR2 FQGNSA. Trimming left V 2 bases short and J 7 bases short, with 15 bases between. CDR3 size: 15 residues. CDR3 DNA sequence: TGTGCCAGCAGCTTAAGGCGGAGCCGAGGGAATGAGCAGTTCTTC. This encodes CASSLRRSRGNEQFF. Variable domain in full (rest from reference TRBV7-2 and TRBJ2-1): GAGVSQSPSNKVTEKGKDVELRCDPISGHTALYWYRQSLGQGLEFLIYFQGNSAPDKSGLPSDRFSAERTGGSVSTLTIQRTQQEDSAVYLCASSLRRSRGNEQFFGPGTRLTVL.

The chain has TRBV7-9 and TRBJ2-1; 10 bases match TRBD1. Germline V CDR1 and CDR2: SEHNR, FQNEAQ (reference sequence). This CDR3 spans 16 amino acids. Trimming at V came to 6 bases and at J to 5 bases, leaving 10 bases not matched to a gene. The CDR3 loop reads CASRGAGTGAHNEQFF. The CDR3 DNA sequence: TGTGCCAGCAGGGGCGCCGGGACAGGGGCCCACAATGAGCAGTTCTTC.

The chain is built from TRBV7-9 and TRBJ2-3; D remains ambiguous. The V end lost 5 bases, the J end lost 2 bases, and 8 bases lay between the germline ends. The CDR3 totals 13 residues. The germline CDR1 and CDR2 sequences are SEHNR and FQNEAQ (reference sequence). CDR3 nucleotide sequence: TGTGCCAGCAGCAGCTGGTACACAGATACGCAGTATTTT. Amino acids: CASSSWYTDTQYF.

The chain has TRBV5-1 and TRBJ2-7, with D possibly matching TRBD1 (6 bases). The CDR3 runs to 15 residues. Trimming took off 1 base at V and 4 bases at J, with 15 bases between the two ends. Per the germline V gene, CDR1 is SGHRS and CDR2 is YFSETQ. CDR3 loop: CASSLKTRGVYEQYF. In DNA, the CDR3 is TGCGCCAGCAGCTTGAAGACCAGGGGAGTTTACGAGCAGTACTTC.

This chain joins TRBV28 and TRBJ2-7, with 11 nucleotides matching TRBD1. The CDR3 contains 15 residues. V shed 6 bases and J 5 bases; nucleotides not matched to a gene: 9. CDR1 and CDR2 from the germline V gene are MDHEN and SYDVKM. The CDR3 DNA is TGTGCCAGCAGGGATCCGGGACAGGGGGTTCACGAGCAGTACTTC. Its protein is CASRDPGQGVHEQYF.

This clone turned up a few times. This sequence joins TRBV11-2 and TRBJ2-3, with a possible D match to TRBD2 (6 bases). Germline V lookup: CDR1 SGHAT, CDR2 FQNNGV. The ends were cut back, 4 bases at V and 3 bases at J, with 14 bases in the middle. This CDR3 has 15 amino acids. The CDR3 protein is CASSSRLGLTDTQYF. For the CDR3, the DNA is TGTGCCAGCAGCTCTCGACTAGGTCTGACAGATACGCAGTATTTT.

The chain joins TRBV5-6 to TRBJ2-3; D uncertain. Germline V gene data show CDR1 as SGHDT and CDR2 as YYEEEE. This CDR3 spans 16 amino acids. V lost 1 base, J lost 2 bases, and 14 bases lay in between. The CDR3 DNA reads as TGTGCCAGCAGCTTGCGGTTACTCCGATCCACAGATACGCAGTATTTT. This translates into CASSLRLLRSTDTQYF.